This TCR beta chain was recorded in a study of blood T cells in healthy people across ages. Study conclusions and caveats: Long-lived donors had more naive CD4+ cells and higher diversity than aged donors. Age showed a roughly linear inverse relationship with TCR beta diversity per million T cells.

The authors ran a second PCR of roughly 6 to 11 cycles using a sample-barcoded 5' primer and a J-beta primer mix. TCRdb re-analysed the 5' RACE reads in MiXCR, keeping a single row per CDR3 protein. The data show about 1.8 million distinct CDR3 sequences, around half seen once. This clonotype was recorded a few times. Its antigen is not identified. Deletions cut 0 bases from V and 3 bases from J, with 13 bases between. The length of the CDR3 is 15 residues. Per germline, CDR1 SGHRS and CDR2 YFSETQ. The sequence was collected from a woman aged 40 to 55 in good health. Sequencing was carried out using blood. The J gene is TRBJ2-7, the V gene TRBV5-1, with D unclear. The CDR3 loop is CASSLGAGVGYEQYF. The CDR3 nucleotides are TGCGCCAGCAGCTTGGGGGCAGGAGTGGGCTACGAGCAGTACTTC.